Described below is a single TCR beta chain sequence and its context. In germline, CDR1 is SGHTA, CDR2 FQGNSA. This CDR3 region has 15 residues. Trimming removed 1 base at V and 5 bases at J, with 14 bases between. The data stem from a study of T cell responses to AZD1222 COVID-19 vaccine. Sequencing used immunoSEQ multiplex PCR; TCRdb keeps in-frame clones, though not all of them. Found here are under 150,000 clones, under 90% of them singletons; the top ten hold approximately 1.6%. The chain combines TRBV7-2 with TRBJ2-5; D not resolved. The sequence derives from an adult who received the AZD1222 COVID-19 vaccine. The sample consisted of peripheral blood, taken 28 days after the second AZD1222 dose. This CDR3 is CASSLGNRGRETQYF. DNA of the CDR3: TGTGCCAGCAGCTTAGGGAACAGAGGTCGTGAGACCCAGTACTTC.